This T cell receptor (beta chain) originates from a study of vaccination effects on CD4 cells after COVID-19. Broader study findings: After vaccination, at late timepoints, clones induced by infection and by vaccine contracted markedly.

Antigen-specific CD4+ T cells expanded by the ViraFEST assay with viral peptide pools were then sequenced. Around day 10 of culture, CD4+ T cells were separated out. Vaccine recipients, nucleocapsid antibody negative, had no prior SARS-CoV-2 infection. With around 10 ug/ml peptides and roughly 9.4 IU/ml IL-2, approximately 2.1 million PBMC per well were cultured. A half-medium replacement with IL-2 medium was carried out on days 3 and 7. Notes on this clone: What it recognizes is unknown.

Germline CDR1 is SGHNT and CDR2 is YYREEE (reference sequence). Trimming removed 4 bases at V and 0 bases at J, with 11 bases between. The CDR3 covers 14 residues. The repertoire was sequenced with immunoSEQ multiplex PCR; TCRdb's copy has only in-frame clones and lacks some. The sample contains 30,000 to 35,000 clones, 55% to 75% of which appear only once. The clonotype was recovered from a human donor who received a COVID-19 vaccine. The J gene is TRBJ2-7, the V gene TRBV5-4; TRBD1 is a possible D gene (6 bases). Sequenced material: CD4+ T cells from PBMCs cultured with HCoV-229E spike peptides, taken before COVID-19 vaccination. CDR3 sequence: CASSHRQASYEQYF. Here the CDR3 DNA reads TGTGCCAGCAGCCACCGACAGGCCTCCTACGAGCAGTACTTC. The entire variable domain, with the rest obtained from reference TRBV5-4 and TRBJ2-7, is as follows: ETGVTQSPTHLIKTRGQQVTLRCSSQSGHNTVSWYQQALGQGPQFIFQYYREEENGRGNFPPRFSGLQFPNYSSELNVNALELDDSALYLCASSHRQASYEQYFGPGTRLTVT.